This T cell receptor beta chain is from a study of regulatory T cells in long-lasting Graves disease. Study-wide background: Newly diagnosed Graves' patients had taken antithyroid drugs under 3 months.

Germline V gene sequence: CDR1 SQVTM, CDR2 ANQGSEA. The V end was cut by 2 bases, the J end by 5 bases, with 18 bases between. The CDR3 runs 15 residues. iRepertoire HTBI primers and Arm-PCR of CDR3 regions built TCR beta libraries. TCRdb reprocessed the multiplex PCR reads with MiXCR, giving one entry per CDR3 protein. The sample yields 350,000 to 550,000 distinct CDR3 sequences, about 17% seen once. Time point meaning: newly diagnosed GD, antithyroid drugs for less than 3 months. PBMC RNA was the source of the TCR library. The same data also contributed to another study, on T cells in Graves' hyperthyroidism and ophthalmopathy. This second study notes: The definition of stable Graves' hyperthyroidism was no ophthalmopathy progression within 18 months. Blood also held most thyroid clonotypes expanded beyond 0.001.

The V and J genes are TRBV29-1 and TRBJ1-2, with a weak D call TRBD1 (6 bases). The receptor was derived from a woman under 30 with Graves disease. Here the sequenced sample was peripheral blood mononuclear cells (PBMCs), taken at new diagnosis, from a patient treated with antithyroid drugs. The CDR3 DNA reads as TGCAGCGTTGAACACCTCGCGGTCGGACAGTATGGCTACACCTTC. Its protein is CSVEHLAVGQYGYTF.